The clone carrying this T cell receptor (beta chain) was observed a single time. Its specificity is not known. This specimen comes from a study of CD8+ T cells in alopecia areata. At the level of the study: Patients received oral tofacitinib, 5 to 10 mg twice daily, for moderate-to-severe alopecia areata. Overall study findings and caveats: In scalp and blood, many expanded lesional clones persisted during tofacitinib.

Treatment noted: oral pan-JAK inhibitor, 5-10 mg twice daily. This CDR3 is built from 13 residues. Germline V gives CDR1 MNHEY, CDR2 SVGAGI. With 6 bases removed from V and 4 bases from J, the gap between germline ends came to 9 bases. It was cDNA, reverse transcribed from extracted RNA, that served as the sequencing template. Method: immunoSEQ multiplex PCR; TCRdb's copy keeps in-frame clones and lacks some. This table has 120,000 or so clones, roughly 55% appearing once. The clonotype originates from a human donor with alopecia areata. The sample was CD4+ T cells sorted from blood, taken at week 4, from a patient treated with tofacitinib. The chain recombines TRBV6-5 with TRBJ2-2, with a possible D match to TRBD1 (5 bases). The CDR3 sequence is CASRTESTGELFF. DNA of the CDR3: TGTGCCAGCAGGACAGAGTCCACCGGGGAGCTGTTTTTT.